The source of this TCR beta chain is a study of T-cell memory formation after mild COVID-19. Whole-study findings and limits: Contracting CD4+ clones lay largely in CM and EM, with CD8+ ones residing in EMRA.

TCRdb processed the 5' RACE reads anew with MiXCR; each CDR3 protein has one entry. The sample contains tens of thousands of distinct CDR3 sequences, roughly 6.1% of which appear only once. This clonotype was counted ten times or more. Its cognate antigen is unknown. Per germline, CDR1 LGHDT and CDR2 YNNKEL (reference sequence). The CDR3 has 14 amino acids. With 1 base removed from V and 4 bases from J, the gap between germline ends came to 8 bases. The source of this sequence is an adult who had mild COVID-19 (a few samples of this study predate the infection). Cell type and time point are not known. The rearrangement joins TRBV3-1 to TRBJ2-1; D remains ambiguous. The material sequenced was PBMCs or a T cell subset sorted from them (not recorded which). The CDR3 sequence is CASSQVSGYNEQFF. The CDR3 DNA follows: TGTGCCAGCAGCCAAGTTTCTGGGTACAATGAGCAGTTCTTC.